This passage covers 20 T cell receptor beta chains from one sample sequenced in a study of T-cell memory formation after mild COVID-19 (dated by TCRdb to about 2021). The receptor library was made with 5' RACE. The sequencer listed for this sample is Illumina NovaSeq 6000. TCRdb handled the public reads itself, with Q25 trimming in fastp and clone calling in MiXCR, and kept productive beta chains. All rows with the same CDR3 protein become a single entry with the most common DNA and genes. The sample data list roughly 250,000 distinct CDR3 sequences, and about 15% of these were observed just once. The top ten clones comprise approximately 3.6% of the sample. The sequenced material came from PBMCs or a T cell subset sorted from them (not recorded which). The receptors were sampled from a man aged 18 to 30 who had mild COVID-19 (a few samples of this study predate the infection). The sample titles of this study are shuffled in the database, so cell type and time point are left out; the donor was told from shared clones.

This chain uses TRBV6-5 with TRBJ1-5, with D possibly TRBD1 on 6 matching bases. The CDR3 consists of 15 residues. The V gene's germline CDR1 is MNHEY and CDR2 SVGAGI. V lost 2 bases and J 9 bases, leaving 17 bases between the germline ends. DNA of the CDR3: TGTGCCAGCAGTTACAGGGTGGGGGGCGCAGGGCCCCAGCATTTT. Protein sequence: CASSYRVGGAGPQHF.

The gene calls are TRBV5-1 and TRBJ2-6; TRBD1 is a possible D gene (6 bases). Germline CDR1 reads SGHRS; CDR2 reads YFSETQ. The CDR3 runs to 17 residues. Trimming removed 7 bases from V and 2 bases from J, with 19 bases in between. The CDR3 region has the DNA TGCGCCAGCGCCCAAGACAGGTTTGATACTGGGGCCAACGTCCTGACTTTC. The encoded protein is CASAQDRFDTGANVLTF. Full variable domain (outside the CDR3, taken from reference TRBV5-1 and TRBJ2-6): KAGVTQTPRYLIKTRGQQVTLSCSPISGHRSVSWYQQTPGQGLQFLFEYFSETQRNKGNFPGRFSGRQFSNSRSEMNVSTLELGDSALYLCASAQDRFDTGANVLTFGAGSRLTVL.

The CDR3 protein is CASSTGYTEAFF. Here the CDR3 DNA reads TGTGCCAGCAGTACAGGGTATACTGAAGCTTTCTTT. The chain employs TRBV12-3 or TRBV12-4 and TRBJ1-1; D perhaps matches TRBD1 (6 bases). This CDR3 spans 12 amino acids. Trimming took off 5 bases at V and 5 bases at J, with 9 bases between the two ends.

This chain links TRBV7-2 with TRBJ2-5; D tentatively reads TRBD1 or TRBD2 (5 bases each). Germline V lookup: CDR1 SGHTA, CDR2 FQGNSA. This CDR3 spans 14 amino acids. Trimming cost V 5 bases and J 3 bases, with 13 bases left between them. CDR3 DNA: TGTGCCAGCAGCCGGGTCGGGGCGGAAGAGACCCAGTACTTC. Its translation is CASSRVGAEETQYF.

This clonotype was detected a few times. J is TRBJ1-1 and V is TRBV7-9, with 7 bases lining up with TRBD1. Germline V gene lookup returns CDR1 SEHNR and CDR2 FQNEAQ (reference sequence). The trim removed 5 bases at V and 11 bases at J, leaving 11 bases unmatched. The CDR3 covers 13 residues. This CDR3 reads CASSPTGQAVAFF. In DNA, the CDR3 is TGTGCCAGCAGCCCAACCGGACAGGCGGTGGCTTTCTTT. The full variable domain, with the rest looked up from reference TRBV7-9 and TRBJ1-1, is DTGVSQNPRHKITKRGQNVTFRCDPISEHNRLYWYRQTLGQGPEFLTYFQNEAQLEKSRLLSDRFSAERPKGSFSTLEIQRTEQGDSAMYLCASSPTGQAVAFFGQGTRLTVV.

The J gene is TRBJ2-5, the V gene TRBV3-1, with D possibly matching TRBD2 (5 bases). Trimming cost V 3 bases and J 5 bases, with 19 bases left between them. Germline V gene sequence: CDR1 LGHDT, CDR2 YNNKEL (reference sequence). This CDR3 comprises 16 residues. DNA of the CDR3: TGTGCCAGCAGCCAGGCCGCGTTGGGGAGTGGGGAGACCCAGTACTTC. Its protein is CASSQAALGSGETQYF.

This clonotype came up a few times. The chain couples TRBV6-2 or TRBV6-3 to TRBJ1-1; D is possibly TRBD1 (5 bases). This CDR3 comprises 13 residues. V lost 9 bases and J 5 bases, leaving 16 bases between the germline ends. Germline loops: CDR1 MNHEY, CDR2 SVGEGT. DNA of the CDR3: TGTGCCAGTGAAACAGGTTCGGGTACTGAAGCTTTCTTT. Its translation: CASETGSGTEAFF.

V and J are TRBV5-6 and TRBJ1-1; TRBD1 might be the D (5 bases). Germline loops: CDR1 SGHDT, CDR2 YYEEEE. The V and J ends lost 4 bases and 1 base respectively, with 11 bases between them. This CDR3 is 14 amino acids long. The CDR3 DNA reads as TGTGCCAGCAGCCACGAGGGGAGGAACACTGAAGCTTTCTTT. It yields the protein CASSHEGRNTEAFF.

This clonotype has a handful of counts. The chain uses TRBV29-1 and TRBJ2-7; the match to TRBD2 covers 7 bases. Germline assignment: CDR1 SQVTM and CDR2 ANQGSEA. V shed 6 bases, J shed 0 bases, and the junction held 8 bases outside the gene matches. The CDR3 length is 14 residues. CDR3 protein: CSVGGLESSYEQYV. CDR3 nucleotides: TGCAGCGTGGGAGGGCTAGAAAGCTCCTACGAGCAGTACGTC.

Only a few counts were recorded for this clonotype. This chain connects TRBV20-1 to TRBJ1-2; D is unresolved. The CDR3 has 15 amino acids. Trimming pared 1 base from V and 4 bases from J, leaving 16 bases between. Germline lookup yields CDR1 DFQATT and CDR2 SNEGSKA (reference sequence). The CDR3 sequence: CSARAPGAGTYGYTF. Here the CDR3 DNA reads TGCAGTGCTAGAGCCCCGGGAGCCGGAACCTATGGCTACACCTTC.

In this sample, this clonotype turned up a few times. V and J are TRBV4-3 and TRBJ1-5, with D uncertain. This CDR3 spans 15 amino acids. Germline V CDR1 and CDR2: LGHNA, YSLEER. Trimming stripped 0 bases from V and 0 bases from J, with 6 bases between. The CDR3 loop reads CASSQDFSSNQPQHF. CDR3 bases: TGCGCCAGCAGCCAAGATTTCTCTAGCAATCAGCCCCAGCATTTT.

This clonotype was found once. Given a much more abundant clone one base away, this may be a read error. The J gene is TRBJ2-5, the V gene TRBV5-1, with TRBD1 identical over 8 bases. From germline, CDR1 is SGHRS and CDR2 YFSETQ. CDR3 length equals 13 residues. Trimming removed 4 bases from V and 1 base from J; junction bases left unmatched: 0. The CDR3 reads CASSTGGQETQYF. The CDR3 nucleotides read TGCGCCAGCAGCACAGGGGGCCAAGAGACCCAGTACTTC.

This clonotype occurred a few times. The rearrangement links TRBV6-2 or TRBV6-3 to TRBJ2-3; 8 bases map to TRBD2. This CDR3 has 15 amino acids. V trimming: 6 bases; J trimming: 5 bases; junction bases outside the gene matches: 10. Germline values: CDR1 MNHEY, CDR2 SVGEGT. CDR3 region: CASSDLGLGKDTQYF. As DNA, the CDR3 is TGTGCCAGCAGCGACCTGGGACTAGGAAAAGATACGCAGTATTTT.

This clonotype has ten or more counts. The V gene is TRBV6-2 or TRBV6-3, the J gene TRBJ2-7, with 7 bases identical to TRBD1. The CDR3 is 12 residues long. J was trimmed by 6 bases and V by 6 bases; bases with no gene match: 5. Germline V gene lookup returns CDR1 MNHEY and CDR2 SVGEGT. The CDR3 nucleotides are TGTGCCAGCAGCAAGGACAGGTCCGAGCAGTACTTC. Its translation is CASSKDRSEQYF.

The chain employs TRBV5-1 and TRBJ2-1; TRBD2 is a possible D gene (5 bases). Germline CDR1 SGHRS, CDR2 YFSETQ. The CDR3 spans 14 residues. Trimming stripped 0 bases from V and 3 bases from J, with 7 bases between. CDR3 nucleotide sequence: TGCGCCAGCAGCTTGGAGAGCGGCTACAATGAGCAGTTCTTC. Protein sequence: CASSLESGYNEQFF.

The chain has TRBV4-3 and TRBJ2-5; tentatively, D is TRBD1 or TRBD2 (6 bases each). Germline CDR1 and CDR2: LGHNA and YSLEER. The V end lost 2 bases, the J end lost 4 bases, and 8 bases lay between the germline ends. This CDR3 is built from 13 residues. Here the CDR3 reads CASSQWGAETQYF. Written as DNA, the CDR3 is TGCGCCAGCAGCCAATGGGGGGCAGAGACCCAGTACTTC.

As to this clonotype: A read error is likely, as this CDR3 ends without the conserved phenylalanine or tryptophan. The chain is built from TRBV12-3 or TRBV12-4 and TRBJ2-1, with TRBD2 matching over 7 bases. The CDR3 has 17 amino acids. The V and J ends lost 0 bases and 6 bases, in that order; junction bases with no gene match: 11. CDR3 sequence reads: CASSLAILSGGSNEQFL. The DNA of the CDR3 is TGTGCCAGCAGTTTAGCGATTTTGTCGGGGGGTTCCAATGAGCAGTTCTTA.

This clonotype was detected once. The rearrangement links TRBV7-2 to TRBJ1-1; weak D call: TRBD1 (5 bases). This CDR3 is 14 amino acids long. Germline V lookup: CDR1 SGHTA, CDR2 FQGNSA. V was shortened by 1 base and J by 4 bases, with 10 bases between the two germline ends. Written as DNA, the CDR3 is TGTGCCAGCAGCTTAGGGGGCGAGGTCACTGAAGCTTTCTTT. Residues: CASSLGGEVTEAFF.

This clonotype was seen more than once but under ten times. This chain connects TRBV6-2 or TRBV6-3 to TRBJ2-1; 7 bases agree with TRBD1. The CDR3 extends over 15 amino acids. Germline V gene data show CDR1 as MNHEY and CDR2 as SVGEGT. The V segment lost 2 bases and the J segment 8 bases; nucleotides outside the gene matches: 9. The CDR3 region is CASSYGVQGMYEQFF. Written as DNA, the CDR3 is TGTGCCAGCAGTTACGGCGTACAGGGGATGTATGAGCAGTTCTTC.

This clonotype has only a few counts. CDR3 bases: TGCAGTGCGTACCGGGACAGGGGTGCAGATACGCAGTATTTT. It specifies CSAYRDRGADTQYF. The genes are TRBV20-1 and TRBJ2-3; TRBD1 agrees at 10 bases. CDR1 and CDR2 (germline): DFQATT, SNEGSKA (reference sequence). This CDR3 comprises 14 residues. V shed 6 bases and J 4 bases; nucleotides not matched to a gene: 7.